This TCR beta chain was recovered during a study of immune characteristics of hereditary and idiopathic chronic pancreatitis. About the investigation overall: Local immune cells and TCRbeta repertoires in the pancreas were profiled in this study for hereditary and idiopathic chronic pancreatitis, with control organ donor pancreases used for comparison. TCRbeta sequencing was performed on 4 or 5 control pancreases, under 10 hereditary chronic pancreatitis pancreases and roughly 6 idiopathic chronic pancreatitis pancreases. The gDNA-based approach was selected because minimal in vitro experimental manipulation of pancreas-infiltrating T cells was involved.

Here is what the overall study found, with its caveats: The study did not include chronic pancreatitis caused by alcohol use. Hereditary and idiopathic chronic pancreatitis differed in Vbeta-Jbeta gene family usage, including TRBV10, TRBV19, TRBV23 and TRBV5. Numbers of productive TCR rearrangements correlated positively with disease severity scores among under 15 chronic pancreatitis patients. Both chronic pancreatitis groups showed significantly increased TCRbeta repertoire diversity and reduced clonality versus controls. Patient tissue was available only at the time of TPIAT, so disease duration differences may have influenced immune findings.

Pancreas tissue with chronic pancreatitis was obtained from patients having total pancreatectomy with islet autotransplantation (TPIAT). None of the chronic pancreatitis patients included in the study had a known history of diabetes. For TCRbeta sequencing, genomic DNA was extracted directly from bulk pancreas tissue, without T cell sorting. At two US centers, pancreas tissues from patients and organ donors were collected on a consecutive basis. The CDR3 covers 16 residues, taking in both the cysteine and the phenylalanine. Only the CDR3 region is kept as DNA, spanning 48 bases read in frame from base 1. Trimming costs V 4 bases and J 0 bases, and their ends lie 12 bases apart. From the germline V gene (reference sequence), CDR1 is LNHDA and CDR2 is SQIVND. A word on this clone: Its antigen remains unidentified. The input lacks base qualities; no much larger clone sits a single base away.

Library creation used the immunoSEQ multiplex PCR assay. From pancreatic genomic DNA, the TCRbeta CDR3 region and adjacent sequences were amplified and sequenced. Per the authors' processing: Repertoire diversity was measured as a mean normalized Shannon-Wiener index, alongside productive clonality and productive rearrangement counts. Control and chronic pancreatitis repertoire metrics were compared with the nonparametric Mann-Whitney U test. CDR3beta sequences with identical amino acid composition and length across subjects were defined as shared clonotypes. TCRdb obtained this table from immuneACCESS and retained in-frame rearrangements with V and J assigned. These tables miss some clones; where compared with another copy, unresolved V genes account for less than half of the shortfall, and the remainder is unexplained. V and J calls and clone size are copied from that table; D and trimming were computed from the DNA. For this sample there are about 13,000 clones; roughly 80% appear just once. The ten largest clones represent 14% of the sample.

The sequenced sample was pancreas tissue with hereditary chronic pancreatitis. The rearrangement combines TRBV19 with TRBJ2-2, with no confidently assigned D gene. The TCR sequence derives from a human donor with chronic pancreatitis. The CDR3 in this case is CASSKWAVSNTGELFF. The nucleotide sequence is given as TGTGCCAGTAGTAAATGGGCAGTATCGAACACCGGGGAGCTGTTTTTT.